The present T cell receptor beta chain was sequenced within a study of shared clonotypes between healthy human individuals. Profiling relied on immunoSEQ multiplex PCR, and the TCRdb table lists in-frame clones only, not all of them. Of around 240,000 clones listed, approximately 70% were seen once; the top ten hold 11%. Trimming cost V 5 bases and J 0 bases, with 14 bases left between them. The CDR3 is made up of 16 amino acids. Germline lookup yields CDR1 SGHAT and CDR2 FQNNGV. As regards this clone: In the same sample, other DNA sequences code for this CDR3.

Sequenced material: memory CD4+ T cells sorted from blood. Regarding subset: CD45RA-negative fraction. The clonotype comes from a man younger than 45 in good health. The rearrangement uses TRBV11-2 and TRBJ2-1, with D tentatively TRBD2 (6 bases). CDR3 nucleotide sequence: TGTGCCAGCAGCCCGGTCCGGGGGAGCTCCTACAATGAGCAGTTCTTC. Protein product: CASSPVRGSSYNEQFF. The full variable domain, completed using reference TRBV11-2 and TRBJ2-1, is EAGVAQSPRYKIIEKRQSVAFWCNPISGHATLYWYQQILGQGPKLLIQFQNNGVVDDSQLPKDRFSAERLKGVDSTLKIQPAKLEDSAVYLCASSPVRGSSYNEQFFGPGTRLTVL.